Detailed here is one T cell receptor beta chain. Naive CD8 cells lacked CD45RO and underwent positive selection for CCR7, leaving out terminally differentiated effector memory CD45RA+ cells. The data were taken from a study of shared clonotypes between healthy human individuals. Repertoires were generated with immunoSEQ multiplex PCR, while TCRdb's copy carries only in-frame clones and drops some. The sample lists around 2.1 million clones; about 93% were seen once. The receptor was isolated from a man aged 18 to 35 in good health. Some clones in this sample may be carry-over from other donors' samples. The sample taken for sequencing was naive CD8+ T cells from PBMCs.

The CDR3 nucleotides are TGCGCCAGCAGCTTGAGGTTGGGTGAGGCGGGGTCCCTTCGTCCCTACGAGCAGTACTTC. This encodes CASSLRLGEAGSLRPYEQYF. The rearrangement joins TRBV5-1 to TRBJ2-7, with D possibly TRBD2 on 6 matching bases. The CDR3 consists of 20 residues. With 1 base removed from V and 2 bases from J, the gap between germline ends came to 28 bases. Germline V lookup: CDR1 SGHRS, CDR2 YFSETQ. Full variable domain (remainder filled in from reference TRBV5-1 and TRBJ2-7): KAGVTQTPRYLIKTRGQQVTLSCSPISGHRSVSWYQQTPGQGLQFLFEYFSETQRNKGNFPGRFSGRQFSNSRSEMNVSTLELGDSALYLCASSLRLGEAGSLRPYEQYFGPGTRLTVT.